This T cell receptor (beta chain) was observed in a study of control samples from healthy donors and cancer patients. Germline CDR1 and CDR2: SGHNT and YENEEA. The CDR3 consists of 15 residues. V was pared by 11 bases and J by 4 bases, with 20 bases between. Produced via immunoSEQ multiplex PCR; TCRdb's table is partial and in-frame only. The sample holds 130,000 to 150,000 clones, roughly 93% seen once. V and J are TRBV11-3 and TRBJ2-2; D is perhaps TRBD1 or TRBD2 (5 bases each). This TCR was sampled from a man aged 18 to 35 in good health. The sequenced sample was blood. The CDR3 DNA is TGTGCCTCGGCTCGGGGCGGGTCGGGCACCGGGGAGCTGTTTTTT. Translated: CASARGGSGTGELFF.